The rows below give T cell receptor beta chains drawn from one sample of a study of OX40 agonist ivuxolimab in advanced cancers. The table came from immunoSEQ multiplex PCR; TCRdb's copy has only in-frame clones and leaves some out. This table has over 30,000 clones, about nine tenths appearing once. The sample in question was CD4+ or CD8+ T cells sorted from blood, obtained in a trial of the OX40 agonist ivuxolimab. Every receptor here comes from an adult with an advanced solid tumor such as melanoma, head and neck, liver or kidney cancer. Each CDR3 is given with its conserved first and last residue. Each record gives: clone size, V gene, J gene, D gene, CDR3 DNA, CDR3 protein. A D gene is named only where the DNA matches it firmly. Rows give clone size only sometimes, using once, few, many, or a class for an expanded clone.

size: .; V: TRBV6-1; J: TRBJ2-7; D: TRBD1; DNA: TGTGCCAGCGGGACAGCAAAACCCTACGAGCAGTACTTC; CDR3: CASGTAKPYEQYF
size: .; V: TRBV30; J: TRBJ2-4; D: .; DNA: TGTGCCTGGAGTGACCTAGGAAGGGACCCCAAAAACATTCAGTACTTC; CDR3: CAWSDLGRDPKNIQYF
size: .; V: TRBV7-2; J: TRBJ1-6; D: .; DNA: TGTGCCAGCAGCTCAAGTGTAAGGGGAGGAAATTCACCCCTCCACTTT; CDR3: CASSSSVRGGNSPLHF
size: .; V: TRBV19; J: TRBJ1-4; D: TRBD1; DNA: TGTGCCAGTAGTATAGCTCGAGGGGGCTCTGAAAAACTGTTTTTT; CDR3: CASSIARGGSEKLFF
size: few; V: TRBV13; J: TRBJ1-1; D: .; DNA: TGTGCCAGCAGCTTATTGGCGGAAGCTTTCTTT; CDR3: CASSLLAEAFF
size: .; V: TRBV10-1; J: TRBJ1-1; D: TRBD1; DNA: TGCGCCAGCAGTGAGTCGAACAGGGGGCCTGAAGCTTTCTTT; CDR3: CASSESNRGPEAFF
size: .; V: TRBV18; J: TRBJ1-1; D: .; DNA: TGTGCCAGCTCACCAAGCGGGAACACTGAAGCTTTCTTT; CDR3: CASSPSGNTEAFF
size: few; V: TRBV6-5; J: TRBJ2-7; D: TRBD1; DNA: TGTGCCAGCAGTTACGGGGCAGGGGGCCGTTACGAGCAGTACTTC; CDR3: CASSYGAGGRYEQYF
size: .; V: TRBV6-6; J: TRBJ1-1; D: .; DNA: TGTGCCAGCAACTCAGAGACTGAAGCTTTCTTT; CDR3: CASNSETEAFF
size: .; V: TRBV30; J: TRBJ1-1; D: TRBD1; DNA: TGTGCCTGGAGTCGACAGGGGGCGATTCACACTGAAGCTTTCTTT; CDR3: CAWSRQGAIHTEAFF
size: .; V: TRBV5-4; J: TRBJ2-6; D: .; DNA: TGTGCCAGCAGCTTTTTTTTCTCCTCTGGGGCCAACGTCCTGACTTTC; CDR3: CASSFFFSSGANVLTF
size: .; V: TRBV7-2; J: TRBJ2-7; D: TRBD1; DNA: TGTGCCAGCAGCCGGCCGGCGGGACAGGGCAAAAACGAGCAGTACTTC; CDR3: CASSRPAGQGKNEQYF
size: .; V: TRBV28; J: TRBJ2-6; D: .; DNA: TGTGCCAGCAGTCCCCGGCGAATAGGTGGCTCTGGGGCCAACGTCCTGACTTTC; CDR3: CASSPRRIGGSGANVLTF
size: once; V: TRBV7-2; J: TRBJ2-1; D: TRBD2; DNA: TGTGCCAGCAGCTTAGAGGCCTCGCGGCTAGCGGGGTACAATGAGCAGTTCTTC; CDR3: CASSLEASRLAGYNEQFF
size: .; V: TRBV5-6; J: TRBJ2-3; D: .; DNA: TGTGCCAGCAGCCCTCCCGCAGATACGCAGTATTTT; CDR3: CASSPPADTQYF
size: .; V: TRBV27; J: TRBJ2-2; D: TRBD2; DNA: TGTGCCAGCAGTCCGCCTTTATCTAGCGGGTGGGGGGAGCTGTTTTTT; CDR3: CASSPPLSSGWGELFF